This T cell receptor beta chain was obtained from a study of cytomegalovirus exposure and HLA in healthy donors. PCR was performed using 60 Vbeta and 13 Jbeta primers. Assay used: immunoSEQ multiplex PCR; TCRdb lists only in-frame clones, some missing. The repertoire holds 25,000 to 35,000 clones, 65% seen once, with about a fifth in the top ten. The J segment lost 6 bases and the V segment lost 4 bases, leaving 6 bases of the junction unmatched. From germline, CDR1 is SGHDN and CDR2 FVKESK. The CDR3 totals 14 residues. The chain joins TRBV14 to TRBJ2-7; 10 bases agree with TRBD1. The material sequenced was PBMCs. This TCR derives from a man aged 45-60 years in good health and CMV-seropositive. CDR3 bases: TGTGCCAGCAGCCTGGGACAGGGGTTCCCCGAGCAGTACTTC. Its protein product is CASSLGQGFPEQYF.